These 16 T cell receptor beta chains came from one sample sequenced in a study of post-analysis software for immune sequencing data. Findings and caveats of the study: Patients used about five TRBV segments, including TRBV5-6, TRBV5-1 and TRBV20-1, more often than controls.

These receptors are not linked to any known antigen. Unique molecular identifiers were built into the TCR beta cDNA libraries. TCRdb redid the calling of the PCR reads with MiXCR, one entry per CDR3 protein. The table shows approximately 660,000 distinct CDR3 sequences, with roughly three fifths occurring only once. The material sequenced was blood. Source of these receptors: a girl aged 2 to 10 with multiple sclerosis.

Written as DNA, the CDR3 is TGCGCCAGCAGCTCGACCCCTCAGGGTGACACTGAAGCTTTCTTT. Protein product: CASSSTPQGDTEAFF. This chain connects TRBV5-1 to TRBJ1-1, with D tentatively TRBD1 (5 bases). Germline assignment: CDR1 SGHRS and CDR2 YFSETQ. Trimming cost V 3 bases and J 3 bases, with 15 bases left between them. This CDR3 is 15 amino acids long.

The rearrangement joins TRBV2 to TRBJ2-1; 7 bases fit TRBD1. CDR3 size: 15 residues. The junction had 11 bases not matched to a gene; V was cut back by 4 bases and J by 8 bases. CDR1 and CDR2 (germline): SNHLY, FYNNEI. The CDR3 sequence: CASSADRDVSDEQFF. The CDR3 bases are TGTGCCAGCAGTGCTGACAGGGACGTAAGCGATGAGCAGTTCTTC.

This clonotype was picked up a small number of times. V gene TRBV6-6 combines with J gene TRBJ1-6; perhaps TRBD1 as D (6 bases). The germline V gene has CDR1 MNHNY and CDR2 SVGAGI (reference sequence). CDR3 size: 14 residues. V dropped 4 bases and J dropped 5 bases, with 9 bases sitting between them. The CDR3 sequence is CASSWGRDNSPLHF. The CDR3 DNA is TGTGCCAGCAGTTGGGGGCGAGATAATTCACCCCTCCACTTT.

The gene calls are TRBV29-1 and TRBJ2-3; possibly TRBD1 for D (6 bases). The CDR3 consists of 17 residues. Trimming removed 1 base at V and 1 base at J, with 18 bases between. Germline V gives CDR1 SQVTM, CDR2 ANQGSEA. For the CDR3, the DNA is TGCAGCGTTGAAGGGCAGGGGATGGCCCTTGGCACAGATACGCAGTATTTT. It is translated as CSVEGQGMALGTDTQYF.

This clonotype was found once. The chain links TRBV12-3 or TRBV12-4 to TRBJ2-3; D is possibly TRBD1 (6 bases). Trimming pared 8 bases from V and 4 bases from J, leaving 19 bases between. The CDR3 consists of 15 residues. CDR3 loop: CASGHLAEGADTQYF. The CDR3 bases are TGTGCCAGCGGTCATCTAGCAGAGGGGGCAGATACGCAGTATTTT.

Concerning this clonotype: An end of the junction does not agree with germline; a read error may underlie this. The chain is built from TRBV7-7 and TRBJ2-3; D is undetermined. CDR1 and CDR2 (germline): SSHAT, FNYEAQ (reference sequence). This CDR3 contains 15 residues. CDR3 sequence: CTSSLTAFGTDTQYF. The CDR3 nucleotides are TGTACCAGCAGCCTCACAGCGTTTGGCACAGATACGCAGTATTTT.

This chain connects TRBV5-3 to TRBJ2-1; 8 bases fit TRBD2. TRBV5-3 is designated an ORF whose function remains uncertain. J gave up 4 bases and V 4 bases, and 13 bases lay outside the gene matches. This CDR3 is built from 17 residues. The chain's CDR3 is CARSPHREGLRYNEQFF. The CDR3 DNA sequence: TGTGCCAGAAGCCCCCATCGGGAGGGCCTGAGATACAATGAGCAGTTCTTC.

The chain has TRBV15 and TRBJ2-1; 9 bases are a match to TRBD2. J gave up 6 bases and V 0 bases, and 6 bases lay outside the gene matches. CDR3 length: 16 residues. The germline V gene has CDR1 LNHNV and CDR2 YYDKDF (reference sequence). CDR3 protein: CATSRDLAGGPNEQFF. In nucleotides, the CDR3 is TGTGCCACCAGCAGAGATCTCGCGGGGGGGCCCAATGAGCAGTTCTTC.

V gene TRBV5-1 combines with J gene TRBJ2-7; TRBD2 aligns across 9 bases. This CDR3 spans 16 amino acids. Germline V gene lookup returns CDR1 SGHRS and CDR2 YFSETQ. The V and J ends lost 0 bases and 2 bases, in that order; junction bases with no gene match: 6. CDR3 nucleotides: TGCGCCAGCAGCTTGGGTTTGGCTAGCGGGGCCTACGAGCAGTACTTC. Encoded protein: CASSLGLASGAYEQYF.

The chain joins TRBV7-9 to TRBJ1-1; possible D gene TRBD1, 5 bases. The V end was cut by 5 bases, the J end by 5 bases, with 15 bases between. Germline V CDR1 and CDR2: SEHNR, FQNEAQ (reference sequence). This CDR3 region has 14 residues. CDR3 residues: CASSLNRGETEAFF. The CDR3 DNA follows: TGTGCCAGCAGCCTGAATAGGGGCGAGACTGAAGCTTTCTTT. The full variable domain, its missing parts supplied by reference TRBV7-9 and TRBJ1-1, is DTGVSQNPRHKITKRGQNVTFRCDPISEHNRLYWYRQTLGQGPEFLTYFQNEAQLEKSRLLSDRFSAERPKGSFSTLEIQRTEQGDSAMYLCASSLNRGETEAFFGQGTRLTVV.

The chain couples TRBV5-1 to TRBJ2-1; TRBD1 aligns across 8 bases. Germline V gene lookup returns CDR1 SGHRS and CDR2 YFSETQ. V lost 2 bases and J lost 3; bases outside the gene matches: 4. The CDR3 runs 15 residues. The CDR3 nucleotides are TGCGCCAGCAGCTTTATGGACAGGGACTACAATGAGCAGTTCTTC. It codes for CASSFMDRDYNEQFF.

V and J are TRBV6-6 and TRBJ2-4; D remains ambiguous. The tail of the sequence fits TRBJ2-5 better, so the J call may be wrong. The length of the CDR3 is 14 residues. CDR1 and CDR2 (germline): MNHNY, SVGAGI (reference sequence). Here the CDR3 DNA reads TGTGCCAGCAGCCTATCCCAAACGAGAGAGACCCAGTACTTC. It translates to CASSLSQTRETQYF.

Only one count was recorded for this clonotype. The gene calls are TRBV6-2 or TRBV6-3 and TRBJ2-5; D is uncertain. Near its end, the DNA agrees better with TRBJ2-7, so the J call may be wrong. CDR3 size: 17 residues. The germline CDR1 and CDR2 sequences are MNHEY and SVGEGT. In DNA, the CDR3 is TGTGCCAGCAGTTCCCTGATCCTGGGTCTTGGCTGGTACGAGCAGTACTTC. It codes for CASSSLILGLGWYEQYF.

This sequence joins TRBV27 and TRBJ2-4, with unresolved D. The J call may be mistaken, given a closer DNA end match to TRBJ2-5. The CDR3 sequence is 14 residues long. The V gene's germline CDR1 is MNHEY and CDR2 SMNVEV (reference sequence). The CDR3 reads CASSFGHMMETQYF. The DNA for the CDR3 is TGTGCCAGCAGTTTTGGCCATATGATGGAGACCCAGTACTTC.

This chain uses TRBV7-2 with TRBJ2-7; D is unresolved. V lost 1 base and J lost 7, with 14 bases in between. This CDR3 comprises 14 residues. CDR1 and CDR2 from the germline V gene are SGHTA and FQGNSA. In nucleotides, the CDR3 is TGTGCCAGCAGCTTAGGGGGTAGCTTCGGGGAGCAGTACTTC. Translated: CASSLGGSFGEQYF.

This clonotype was seen more than once but under ten times. The chain has TRBV5-5 and TRBJ1-4; 7 bases line up with TRBD1. Germline-derived CDR1 and CDR2 are SGHKS and YYEKEE (reference sequence). The trim removed 4 bases at V and 3 bases at J, leaving 3 bases unmatched. There are 14 residues in the CDR3. The CDR3 DNA sequence: TGTGCCAGCAGCCGGGACAGCCCTAATGAAAAACTGTTTTTT. Translated: CASSRDSPNEKLFF.